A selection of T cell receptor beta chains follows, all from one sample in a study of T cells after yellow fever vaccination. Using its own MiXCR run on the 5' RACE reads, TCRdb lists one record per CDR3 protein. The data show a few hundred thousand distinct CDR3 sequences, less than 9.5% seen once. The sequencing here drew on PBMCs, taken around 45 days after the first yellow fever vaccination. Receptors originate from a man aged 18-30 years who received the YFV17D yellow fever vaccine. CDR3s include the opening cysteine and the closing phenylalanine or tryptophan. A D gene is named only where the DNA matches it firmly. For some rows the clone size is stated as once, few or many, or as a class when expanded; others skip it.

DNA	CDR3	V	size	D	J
TGTGCTAGCGGCAGGGTGGACACCGGGGAGCTGTTTTTT	CASGRVDTGELFF	TRBV7-7	NA	NA	TRBJ2-2
TGTGCCAGCAGTGAATTTTGGACAGGGAAGGCAGATACGCAGTATTTT	CASSEFWTGKADTQYF	TRBV2	many	TRBD1	TRBJ2-3
TGTGCCAGCAGTGAATCCCCACTCATGACTAGCCCCCAAGAGACCCAGTACTTC	CASSESPLMTSPQETQYF	TRBV25-1	NA	TRBD2	TRBJ2-5
TGTGCCAGCAGCTTGCCCGTCGGGACAGCTAATTCACCCCTCCACTTT	CASSLPVGTANSPLHF	TRBV7-2	few	TRBD1	TRBJ1-6
TGTGCCAGCTCACGAGAGGTGTGGAACACCATATATTTT	CASSREVWNTIYF	TRBV18	many	NA	TRBJ1-3
TGTGCCAGCAGTTACTCGAAAGATCCCAGAAAACAAGAGACCCAGTACTTC	CASSYSKDPRKQETQYF	TRBV6-5	NA	NA	TRBJ2-5
TGCGCCAGCAGCCAAGATGGGGATCAGCCCCAGCATTTT	CASSQDGDQPQHF	TRBV4-1	few	NA	TRBJ1-5
TGCGCCAGCACACTCGGACATGGTGAAAAACTGTTTTTT	CASTLGHGEKLFF	TRBV5-1	NA	NA	TRBJ1-4
TGTGCCACGGACGGACAGGGTCGGGGCTACACCTTC	CATDGQGRGYTF	TRBV6-1	many	TRBD1	TRBJ1-2
TGTGCCAGCAGGCCTAGGGGACAGCCCTATGGCTACACCTTC	CASRPRGQPYGYTF	TRBV6-5	few	TRBD1	TRBJ1-2
TGTGCCAGCTTGGGGACAGGGGAGAACACCGGGGAGCTGTTTTTT	CASLGTGENTGELFF	TRBV11-2	few	TRBD1	TRBJ2-2
TGTGCCAGCAGCTTAGAGCCGGGACAGGGGAACTATGGCTACACCTTC	CASSLEPGQGNYGYTF	TRBV7-9	few	TRBD1	TRBJ1-2
TGTGCCAGCAGGAGTTACAGGGATCAGCCCCAGCATTTT	CASRSYRDQPQHF	TRBV12-3/TRBV12-4	NA	NA	TRBJ1-5
TGTGCCAGCAGCGTAGTTAGAAGCTCCTACAATGAGCAGTTCTTC	CASSVVRSSYNEQFF	TRBV7-2	NA	NA	TRBJ2-1
TGTGCCAGCAGCCCTGGGGCTTCCTATAATTCACCCCTCCACTTT	CASSPGASYNSPLHF	TRBV9	NA	NA	TRBJ1-6
TGCGCCAGCAATCCGGGGGGACCCCAAGAGACCCAGTACTTC	CASNPGGPQETQYF	TRBV5-1	few	TRBD2	TRBJ2-5
TGTGCCACCAGCTCTAAAAGGACAGGAGAAAAACTGTTTTTT	CATSSKRTGEKLFF	TRBV15	NA	TRBD1	TRBJ1-4
TGTGCCAGCAGCCAGGAGGGACAGGCTGGGGGTGGCGAAAAACTGTTTTTT	CASSQEGQAGGGEKLFF	TRBV7-9	NA	TRBD1	TRBJ1-4
TGTGCCCGCGAATTCACAGGGGGCGCGGAGGAAGGCTACACCTTC	CAREFTGGAEEGYTF	TRBV6-4	few	TRBD1	TRBJ1-2
TGCGCCAGCAGCCTGGGACCCGGGACAGGGCTCAATCAGCCCCAGCATTTT	CASSLGPGTGLNQPQHF	TRBV5-1	few	TRBD1	TRBJ1-5
TGTGCCAGCAGTATGAGGACAGGAGGGTCTGGAAACACCATATATTTT	CASSMRTGGSGNTIYF	TRBV6-1	NA	TRBD1	TRBJ1-3
TGCGCCAGCAGCTTCTTTAGGACAGACCACTATGGCTACACCTTC	CASSFFRTDHYGYTF	TRBV5-1	NA	NA	TRBJ1-2
TGTGCCAGCAGCTCGAGCGGGGATCTTAGCACCGGGGAGCTGTTTTTT	CASSSSGDLSTGELFF	TRBV6-2/TRBV6-3	few	TRBD2	TRBJ2-2
TGCGCCAGCAGCCCCGGACCTGTGGATAATTCACCCCTCCACTTT	CASSPGPVDNSPLHF	TRBV5-1	NA	NA	TRBJ1-6
TGCAGCGTTGCCCGGGGGGCGAGGTACGGGGAGCTGTTTTTT	CSVARGARYGELFF	TRBV29-1	few	NA	TRBJ2-2
TGTGCCAGCAGCTTGTGGGGGGGGGCCGGGGGCTCCTACAATGAGCAGTTCTTC	CASSLWGGAGGSYNEQFF	TRBV5-5	NA	NA	TRBJ2-1
TGTGCCAGCAGCTTGACGGGGGGCCCGAACACTGAAGCTTTCTTT	CASSLTGGPNTEAFF	TRBV5-6	NA	NA	TRBJ1-1
TGCGCCAGCAGCCAAGATGGGCAGGCGCTCGGGGAGCTGTTTTTT	CASSQDGQALGELFF	TRBV4-3	NA	NA	TRBJ2-2
TGCGCCAGCAGCTTGGACGGACAACTAGCCACCGGGGAGCTGTTTTTT	CASSLDGQLATGELFF	TRBV5-1	NA	NA	TRBJ2-2
TGTGCCAGCAGGGCCGGGACATCCTACAATGAGCAGTTCTTC	CASRAGTSYNEQFF	TRBV6-5	many	NA	TRBJ2-1
TGTGCCAGCAGCTGGCAGGGGACCTACGAGCAGTACTTC	CASSWQGTYEQYF	TRBV7-2	few	NA	TRBJ2-7
TGCGCCAGCAGCGAACAGGGCTCCTATAATTCACCCCTCCACTTT	CASSEQGSYNSPLHF	TRBV5-1	few	NA	TRBJ1-6
TGCGCCAGCAGCTTGCGGGACAGCCACAATGAGCAGTTCTTC	CASSLRDSHNEQFF	TRBV5-1	NA	TRBD1	TRBJ2-1
TGTGCCAGCAGTCGACAGGAGATCTCCTACGAGCAGTACTTC	CASSRQEISYEQYF	TRBV6-2/TRBV6-3	NA	NA	TRBJ2-7
TGTGCCAGCAGACACGGGACTAGGAATATGAAGGAGCAGTTCTTC	CASRHGTRNMKEQFF	TRBV28	few	TRBD2	TRBJ2-1
TGTGCCAGCAGCTTCATGTTAATGCAGGAGTTCTTC	CASSFMLMQEFF	TRBV7-2	NA	NA	TRBJ2-1
TGTGCCAGCAGCCAAAATGCCGGGGCCGCAACTAATGAAAAACTGTTTTTT	CASSQNAGAATNEKLFF	TRBV4-2	NA	NA	TRBJ1-4
TGTGCCAGCAGCTTGTCACAGCTAGTTATTCAAGAGACCCAGTACTTC	CASSLSQLVIQETQYF	TRBV7-8	NA	NA	TRBJ2-5
TGTGCCAGCACCCCCCGTGGCGGACTAGCGGGGGTGAAGCGGTTCTTC	CASTPRGGLAGVKRFF	TRBV2	few	TRBD2	TRBJ2-1
TGTGCCATCAGTGAACCAACAGCGGGAGGTATAGAGACCCAGTACTTC	CAISEPTAGGIETQYF	TRBV10-3	NA	TRBD2	TRBJ2-5